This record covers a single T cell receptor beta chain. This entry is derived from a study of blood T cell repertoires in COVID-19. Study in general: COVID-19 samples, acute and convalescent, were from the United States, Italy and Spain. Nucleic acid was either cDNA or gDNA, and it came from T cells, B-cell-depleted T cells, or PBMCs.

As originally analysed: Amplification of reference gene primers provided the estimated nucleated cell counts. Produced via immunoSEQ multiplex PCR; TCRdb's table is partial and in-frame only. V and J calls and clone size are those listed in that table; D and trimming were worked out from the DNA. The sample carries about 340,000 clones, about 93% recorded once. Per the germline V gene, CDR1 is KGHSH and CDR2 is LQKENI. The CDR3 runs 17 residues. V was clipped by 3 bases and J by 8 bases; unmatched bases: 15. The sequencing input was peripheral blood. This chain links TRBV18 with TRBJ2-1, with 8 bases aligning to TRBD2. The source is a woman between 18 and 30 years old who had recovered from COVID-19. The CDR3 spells CASSPGAGGWDVDEQFF. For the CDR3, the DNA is TGTGCCAGCTCACCTGGGGCGGGAGGCTGGGACGTCGATGAGCAGTTCTTC. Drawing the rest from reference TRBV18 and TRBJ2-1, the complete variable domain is NAGVMQNPRHLVRRRGQEARLRCSPMKGHSHVYWYRQLPEEGLKFMVYLQKENIIDESGMPKERFSAEFPKEGPSILRIQQVVRGDSAAYFCASSPGAGGWDVDEQFFGPGTRLTVL.